The clone carrying this T cell receptor beta chain was seen once. Assay used: immunoSEQ multiplex PCR; TCRdb lists only in-frame clones, some missing. The sample holds 15,000 to 20,000 clones, approximately 82% seen once. Germline lookup yields CDR1 MGHDK and CDR2 SYGVNS. The V end lost 0 bases, the J end lost 7 bases, and 3 bases lay between the germline ends. This CDR3 has 11 residues. These data are taken from a study of somatic mutations in cytotoxic T cells in rheumatoid arthritis. Sequences were obtained from CD8+ T cells sorted from blood. This sequence joins TRBV25-1 and TRBJ2-5; D gene unclear. The sequence derives from an adult with rheumatoid arthritis. CDR3 sequence: CASSEYGTQYF. The CDR3, as DNA: TGTGCCAGCAGTGAATATGGGACCCAGTACTTC.